Following are 30 T cell receptor beta chains from one sample sequenced in a study of blood T cell repertoires in COVID-19. The assay was immunoSEQ multiplex PCR, and TCRdb's table has in-frame clones only and misses some. The sample comprises about 360,000 clones, around 90% of which are singletons, and roughly 2% rests with the top ten. Sequenced sample: PBMCs or T cells enriched from blood (not recorded which). These receptors were collected from a middle-aged woman with acute COVID-19.

This clone is a singleton in its sample. The V gene is TRBV9, the J gene TRBJ2-3; the match to TRBD2 covers 8 bases. The CDR3 loop spans 18 amino acids. Looked up from germline, CDR1 is SGDLS and CDR2 is YYNGEE. V was clipped by 0 bases and J by 5 bases; unmatched bases: 14. CDR3 loop: CASSVATGRAGDGDTQYF. CDR3 sequence (DNA): TGTGCCAGCAGCGTAGCTACAGGAAGAGCGGGGGATGGAGATACGCAGTATTTT.

This clone is a singleton in its sample. The chain recombines TRBV5-1 with TRBJ1-1; TRBD1 agrees at 8 bases. V trimming: 2 bases; J trimming: 3 bases; junction bases outside the gene matches: 6. There are 15 residues in the CDR3. Germline assignment: CDR1 SGHRS and CDR2 YFSETQ. CDR3 amino acids: CASSFTGGADTEAFF. As DNA, the CDR3 is TGCGCCAGCAGCTTCACAGGGGGGGCAGACACTGAAGCTTTCTTT.

The V gene is TRBV24-1, the J gene TRBJ2-2; D uncertain. Trimming pared 0 bases from V and 3 bases from J, leaving 13 bases between. CDR1 KGHDR and CDR2 SFDVKD come from the germline V gene. The CDR3 spans 17 residues. The CDR3 region is CATSDLPARGHTGELFF. The CDR3 bases are TGTGCCACCAGTGATTTGCCCGCCCGAGGTCACACCGGGGAGCTGTTTTTT.

Written as DNA, the CDR3 is TGTGCCAGTGCCCCAGGGGCCACCAATAATGAAAAACTGTTTTTT. Residues: CASAPGATNNEKLFF. This chain joins TRBV3-1 (or the pseudogene TRBV3-2) and TRBJ1-4, with D possibly being TRBD1 (6 bases). The CDR3 consists of 15 residues. Germline CDR1 is LGHDT and CDR2 is YNNKEL (reference sequence). The ends were cut back, 9 bases at V and 4 bases at J, with 18 bases in the middle.

The gene calls are TRBV5-4 and TRBJ1-2, with 8 bases aligning to TRBD1. The germline gives CDR1 SGHNT, CDR2 YYREEE (reference sequence). J was trimmed by 7 bases and V by 4 bases; bases with no gene match: 6. This CDR3 is built from 13 residues. The CDR3 is CASSIQGASGYTF. CDR3 DNA: TGTGCCAGCAGCATCCAGGGGGCCAGTGGCTACACCTTC.

This clone has a handful of counts. The chain is built from TRBV19 and TRBJ2-7; D call uncertain. The CDR3 loop spans 14 amino acids. Germline assignment: CDR1 LNHDA and CDR2 SQIVND (reference sequence). The V end lost 1 base, the J end lost 4 bases, and 11 bases lay between the germline ends. The CDR3: CASSIGRGAYEQYF. The CDR3 DNA reads as TGTGCCAGTAGTATAGGCCGAGGCGCGTACGAGCAGTACTTC.

V usage is TRBV24-1 and J usage is TRBJ2-1, with D tentatively TRBD2 (6 bases). Germline CDR1 reads KGHDR; CDR2 reads SFDVKD. CDR3 size: 16 residues. Deletions cut 6 bases from V and 3 bases from J, with 17 bases between. This CDR3 is CATSTLGGTLYNEQFF. The CDR3 DNA follows: TGTGCCACCAGTACGCTCGGAGGGACCCTCTACAATGAGCAGTTCTTC.

Concerning this clone itself: In the same sample, other DNA sequences code for this CDR3. This chain joins TRBV15 and TRBJ1-1; D is unresolved. The CDR3 runs 13 residues. Trimming left V 0 bases short and J 0 bases short, with 2 bases between. Germline V gene sequence: CDR1 LNHNV, CDR2 YYDKDF (reference sequence). This CDR3 reads CATSRDLNTEAFF. The CDR3 nucleotides are TGTGCCACCAGCAGAGACTTGAACACTGAAGCTTTCTTT.

The chain combines TRBV6-5 with TRBJ1-1; D is ambiguous. Germline CDR1 and CDR2: MNHEY and SVGAGI. V was shortened by 2 bases and J by 8 bases, with 18 bases between the two germline ends. The CDR3 length is 15 residues. The CDR3 sequence: CASSYGLGKGEEAFF. The CDR3 nucleotides read TGTGCCAGCAGTTACGGACTGGGGAAAGGAGAAGAAGCTTTCTTT.

This clone was detected only a few times. In the same sample, other DNA sequences code for this CDR3. The chain combines TRBV19 with TRBJ1-5; D perhaps matches TRBD1 (5 bases). The CDR3 spans 13 residues. In germline, CDR1 is LNHDA, CDR2 SQIVND (reference sequence). V was cut by 5 bases and J by 4 bases, with 9 bases left in between. CDR3: CASSLQGNQPQHF. CDR3 nucleotide sequence: TGTGCCAGTAGTCTCCAGGGTAATCAGCCCCAGCATTTT.

The chain couples TRBV6-5 to TRBJ2-7; the D gene is possibly TRBD1 (6 bases). Trimming pared 2 bases from V and 9 bases from J, leaving 14 bases between. CDR3 length: 13 residues. CDR1 is MNHEY and CDR2 is SVGAGI in the germline V gene. The CDR3 loop is CASSYEGTRRQYF. The CDR3 DNA reads TGTGCCAGCAGTTACGAAGGGACACGAAGGCAGTACTTC.

The chain has TRBV6-1 and TRBJ1-6; possible D gene TRBD1, 5 bases. V lost 1 base and J lost 9, with 13 bases in between. The CDR3 totals 15 residues. Germline V gene data show CDR1 as MNHNS and CDR2 as SASEGT. In nucleotides, the CDR3 is TGTGCCAGCAGTGAAGGGAGGGCAGGGAGTTCACCCCTCCACTTT. As protein: CASSEGRAGSSPLHF.

V and J are TRBV18 and TRBJ1-1; 7 bases align to TRBD1. This CDR3 has 14 amino acids. Germline assignment: CDR1 KGHSH and CDR2 LQKENI. V was clipped by 5 bases and J by 0 bases; unmatched bases: 3. The CDR3 loop reads CASSEGAMNTEAFF. The CDR3 coding sequence is TGTGCCAGCTCAGAGGGGGCTATGAACACTGAAGCTTTCTTT.

The chain links TRBV6-5 to TRBJ2-7; 7 nucleotides match TRBD1. Germline-derived CDR1 and CDR2 are MNHEY and SVGAGI. The length of the CDR3 is 12 residues. Trimming took 4 bases from V and 6 from J; bases not matched to a gene: 3. CDR3 protein: CASSWGQTEQYF. CDR3 nucleotide sequence: TGTGCCAGCAGTTGGGGACAGACCGAGCAGTACTTC.

The chain couples TRBV12-3 or TRBV12-4 to TRBJ2-4; D might be TRBD1 (6 bases). V was cut by 5 bases and J by 15 bases, with 20 bases left in between. The CDR3 covers 13 residues. The CDR3 reads CASSPQGTHMSYF. As DNA, the CDR3 is TGTGCCAGCAGTCCGCAGGGGACCCACATGTCGTACTTC.

The V gene is TRBV6-5, the J gene TRBJ1-2; D is undetermined. The CDR3 spans 11 residues. The V gene's germline CDR1 is MNHEY and CDR2 SVGAGI. Deletions cut 10 bases from V and 2 bases from J, with 8 bases between. CDR3 amino acids: CAILSNYGYTF. CDR3 DNA sequence: TGTGCCATCTTATCGAACTATGGCTACACCTTC.

This sequence joins TRBV6-5 and TRBJ2-7; 9 nucleotides line up with TRBD1. Germline trimming cut 5 bases from V and 6 bases from J; bases unmatched to any gene: 5. The length of the CDR3 is 13 residues. Germline V lookup: CDR1 MNHEY, CDR2 SVGAGI. The DNA for the CDR3 is TGTGCCAGCAGTACCACGACAGGGGGCGAGCAGTACTTC. It is translated as CASSTTTGGEQYF.

In this sample, this clone turned up a few times. The CDR3 here is CASSPRTGGYGYTF. The DNA for the CDR3 is TGTGCCAGCAGCCCAAGGACAGGTGGCTATGGCTACACCTTC. The J gene is TRBJ1-2, the V gene TRBV5-6, with 7 bases matching TRBD1. From germline, CDR1 is SGHDT and CDR2 YYEEEE. The V gene end was trimmed by 4 bases and the J gene end by 4 bases; junction bases not matched to a gene: 7. The CDR3 is 14 amino acids.

V and J are TRBV15 and TRBJ1-5; D gene ambiguous. The CDR3 covers 18 residues. CDR1 LNHNV and CDR2 YYDKDF come from the germline V gene (reference sequence). Trimming pared 4 bases from V and 3 bases from J, leaving 22 bases between. The DNA for the CDR3 is TGTGCCACCAGCACAAAACTTAACCTTGGGAGAGACAATCAGCCCCAGCATTTT. Its protein is CATSTKLNLGRDNQPQHF.

The chain carries TRBV9 and TRBJ2-3; possible D gene TRBD2, 6 bases. V was pared by 3 bases and J by 1 base, with 9 bases between. Germline V gives CDR1 SGDLS, CDR2 YYNGEE. This CDR3 has 14 residues. The CDR3 sequence: CASSGRGGTDTQYF. Here the CDR3 DNA reads TGTGCCAGCAGCGGGCGGGGTGGCACAGATACGCAGTATTTT. The full variable domain, with the rest looked up from reference TRBV9 and TRBJ2-3, is DSGVTQTPKHLITATGQRVTLRCSPRSGDLSVYWYQQSLDQGLQFLIQYYNGEERAKGNILERFSAQQFPDLHSELNLSSLELGDSALYFCASSGRGGTDTQYFGPGTRLTVL.

This chain connects TRBV2 to TRBJ1-2; a weak D match, TRBD1 (6 bases). Trimming removed 10 bases from V and 3 bases from J, with 18 bases in between. In germline, CDR1 is SNHLY, CDR2 FYNNEI. This CDR3 is built from 14 residues. This CDR3 is CATRGGAGDYGYTF. The DNA of the CDR3 is TGTGCCACCCGAGGGGGGGCGGGTGACTATGGCTACACCTTC.

This chain joins TRBV18 and TRBJ2-1; perhaps TRBD2 as D (6 bases). The CDR3 consists of 15 residues. Between the trimmed V and J ends, which lost 3 bases and 4 bases, there was a span of 13 bases. CDR1 and CDR2 (germline): KGHSH, LQKENI. The CDR3 bases are TGTGCCAGCTCACCCCCCGGGGGACTTTACAATGAGCAGTTCTTC. Amino acid sequence: CASSPPGGLYNEQFF.

This chain uses TRBV19 with TRBJ2-7; possible D gene TRBD2, 6 bases. The CDR3 contains 17 residues. Germline CDR1 reads LNHDA; CDR2 reads SQIVND (reference sequence). V lost 5 bases and J 3 bases, leaving 23 bases between the germline ends. This CDR3 reads CASSAGRAGGGGYEQYF. The CDR3, as DNA: TGTGCCAGTAGTGCCGGGCGAGCTGGGGGAGGAGGCTACGAGCAGTACTTC.

This chain uses TRBV11-2 with TRBJ2-7, with D perhaps matching TRBD2 (5 bases). CDR1 and CDR2 (germline): SGHAT, FQNNGV. Deletions cut 3 bases from V and 7 bases from J, with 13 bases between. This CDR3 spans 13 amino acids. The CDR3: CASSLNSRVEQYF. The CDR3 DNA sequence: TGTGCCAGCAGCTTGAATTCGCGGGTAGAGCAGTACTTC.

The rearrangement links TRBV19 to TRBJ2-7, with 7 bases matching TRBD2. The ends lost 4 bases at V and 7 bases at J; junction bases unmatched: 10. Germline CDR1 is LNHDA and CDR2 is SQIVND (reference sequence). This CDR3 has 14 residues. As DNA, the CDR3 is TGTGCCAGTAGTAACTGGGGAGGGGATAGGGAGCAGTACTTC. Encoded protein: CASSNWGGDREQYF.

The chain carries TRBV19 and TRBJ2-1, with 7 bases matching TRBD2. This CDR3 region has 15 residues. Trimming at V came to 6 bases and at J to 2 bases, leaving 7 bases not matched to a gene. Germline V gene lookup returns CDR1 LNHDA and CDR2 SQIVND (reference sequence). The CDR3 nucleotides are TGTGCCAGTAGCCCGAGGGACTACACCTACAATGAGCAGTTCTTC. Residues: CASSPRDYTYNEQFF. Variable domain in full (rest from reference TRBV19 and TRBJ2-1): DGGITQSPKYLFRKEGQNVTLSCEQNLNHDAMYWYRQDPGQGLRLIYYSQIVNDFQKGDIAEGYSVSREKKESFPLTVTSAQKNPTAFYLCASSPRDYTYNEQFFGPGTRLTVL.

The chain recombines TRBV6-5 with TRBJ1-1; D perhaps matches TRBD1 (5 bases). Trimming pared 0 bases from V and 8 bases from J, leaving 10 bases between. Per germline, CDR1 MNHEY and CDR2 SVGAGI. The CDR3 sequence is 13 residues long. The chain's CDR3 is CASSYSGGLEAFF. The CDR3 DNA reads TGTGCCAGCAGTTACTCGGGGGGACTGGAAGCTTTCTTT.

The V call is TRBV19, the J call TRBJ1-4, with 10 nucleotides matching TRBD1. Germline CDR1 and CDR2: LNHDA and SQIVND (reference sequence). Germline trimming cut 5 bases from V and 8 bases from J; bases unmatched to any gene: 5. CDR3 length: 14 residues. DNA of the CDR3: TGTGCCAGTAGTTCGGGACAGGGGCACGAAAAACTGTTTTTT. Protein: CASSSGQGHEKLFF.

The chain recombines TRBV3-1 (or the pseudogene TRBV3-2) with TRBJ1-2; the D gene is possibly TRBD1 (5 bases). V lost 4 bases and J lost 5, with 17 bases in between. Germline V gene lookup returns CDR1 LGHDT and CDR2 YNNKEL (reference sequence). This CDR3 has 15 amino acids. CDR3 nucleotide sequence: TGTGCCAGCAGCCCGGTTTACTCTACAGGATATGGCTACACCTTC. This encodes CASSPVYSTGYGYTF.

The V and J genes are TRBV24-1 and TRBJ1-5, with D perhaps matching TRBD1 (6 bases). V dropped 3 bases and J dropped 0 bases, with 11 bases sitting between them. The germline gives CDR1 KGHDR, CDR2 SFDVKD. The CDR3 runs to 16 residues. CDR3 region: CATSDHDRNSNQPQHF. The CDR3 nucleotides read TGTGCCACCAGTGATCACGACAGGAATAGCAATCAGCCCCAGCATTTT.